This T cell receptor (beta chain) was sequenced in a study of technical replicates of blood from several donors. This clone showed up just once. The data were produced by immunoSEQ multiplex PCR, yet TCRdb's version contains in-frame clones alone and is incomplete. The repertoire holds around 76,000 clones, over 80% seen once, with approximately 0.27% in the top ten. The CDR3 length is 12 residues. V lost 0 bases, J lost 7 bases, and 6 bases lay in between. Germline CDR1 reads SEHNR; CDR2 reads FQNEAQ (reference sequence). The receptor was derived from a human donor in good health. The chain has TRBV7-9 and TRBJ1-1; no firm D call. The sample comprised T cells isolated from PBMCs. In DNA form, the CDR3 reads TGTGCCAGCAGCTTAGCAGCTTTTGAAGCTTTCTTT. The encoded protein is CASSLAAFEAFF.